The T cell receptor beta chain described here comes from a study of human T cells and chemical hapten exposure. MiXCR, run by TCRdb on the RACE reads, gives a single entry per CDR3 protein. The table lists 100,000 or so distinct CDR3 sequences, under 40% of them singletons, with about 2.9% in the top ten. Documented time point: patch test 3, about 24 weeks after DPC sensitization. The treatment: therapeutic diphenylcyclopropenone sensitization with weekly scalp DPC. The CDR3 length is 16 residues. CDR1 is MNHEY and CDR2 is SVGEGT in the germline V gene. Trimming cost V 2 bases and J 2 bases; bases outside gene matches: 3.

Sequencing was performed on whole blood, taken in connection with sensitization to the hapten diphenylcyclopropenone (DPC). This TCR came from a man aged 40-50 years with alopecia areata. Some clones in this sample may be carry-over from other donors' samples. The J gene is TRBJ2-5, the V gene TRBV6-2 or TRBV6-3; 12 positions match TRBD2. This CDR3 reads CASSYPGLAGQETQYF. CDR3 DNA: TGTGCCAGCAGTTACCCAGGACTAGCGGGACAAGAGACCCAGTACTTC.